These 10 T cell receptor beta chains share one sample of origin, sequenced in a study of PD-1 blockade in classical Hodgkin lymphoma. Clones were read by immunoSEQ multiplex PCR, and TCRdb kept only the in-frame ones, dropping some. The repertoire includes about 40,000 clones, 71% of them detected once, and approximately 3% sits in the top ten. Exposure to brentuximab vedotin varied, and each patient had relapsed following autologous stem cell transplantation. This specimen was peripheral blood mononuclear cells (PBMCs), taken at baseline. Receptors originate from a human donor with classical Hodgkin lymphoma.

This clone came up a few times. The rearrangement uses TRBV29-1 and TRBJ1-1; 7 bases line up with TRBD1. This CDR3 has 12 residues. Unmatched junction bases numbered 5, after V lost 5 bases and J lost 5 bases. Germline-derived CDR1 and CDR2 are SQVTM and ANQGSEA. CDR3 sequence (DNA): TGCAGCGTTACCCAGGGGGGGACTGAAGCTTTCTTT. The encoded protein is CSVTQGGTEAFF. Supplemented by reference TRBV29-1 and TRBJ1-1, the full variable domain reads SAVISQKPSRDICQRGTSLTIQCQVDSQVTMMFWYRQQPGQSLTLIATANQGSEATYESGFVIDKFPISRPNLTFSTLTVSNMSPEDSSIYLCSVTQGGTEAFFGQGTRLTVV.

J is TRBJ1-2 and V is TRBV9, with D maybe TRBD1 (5 bases). Trimming removed 7 bases at V and 5 bases at J, with 6 bases between. Germline-derived CDR1 and CDR2 are SGDLS and YYNGEE. This CDR3 has 10 residues. The CDR3 DNA follows: TGTGCCAGCTGGGGGTATGGCTACACCTTC. This codes for CASWGYGYTF.

This clone came up a few times. The rearrangement links TRBV5-6 to TRBJ1-5; a weak D match, TRBD1 (5 bases). This CDR3 has 15 residues. Deletions cut 4 bases from V and 3 bases from J, with 14 bases between. Germline V lookup: CDR1 SGHDT, CDR2 YYEEEE. The CDR3 loop reads CASSPHPGSNQPQHF. In nucleotides, the CDR3 is TGTGCCAGCAGCCCGCACCCAGGGTCCAATCAGCCCCAGCATTTT.

The rearrangement joins TRBV25-1 to TRBJ1-4; D is uncertain. The ends were cut back, 4 bases at V and 7 bases at J, with 10 bases in the middle. The CDR3 spans 13 residues. Looked up from germline, CDR1 is MGHDK and CDR2 is SYGVNS. CDR3 nucleotide sequence: TGTGCCAGCAGTGGCCGGGCGGGTGAAAAACTGTTTTTT. It translates to CASSGRAGEKLFF.

The genes are TRBV9 and TRBJ2-7, with D maybe TRBD2 (6 bases). Germline V lookup: CDR1 SGDLS, CDR2 YYNGEE. The CDR3 loop spans 15 amino acids. With 3 bases removed from V and 5 bases from J, the gap between germline ends came to 18 bases. CDR3 region: CASSGQGAGSDEQYF. The DNA of the CDR3 is TGTGCCAGCAGCGGGCAGGGAGCGGGTAGTGACGAGCAGTACTTC. Complete variable domain (other parts from reference TRBV9 and TRBJ2-7): DSGVTQTPKHLITATGQRVTLRCSPRSGDLSVYWYQQSLDQGLQFLIQYYNGEERAKGNILERFSAQQFPDLHSELNLSSLELGDSALYFCASSGQGAGSDEQYFGPGTRLTVT.

This clone was recorded a few times. The chain couples TRBV19 to TRBJ2-1, with a weak D call TRBD2 (5 bases). CDR3 size: 10 residues. V was pared by 3 bases and J by 12 bases, with 6 bases between. Germline V gene lookup returns CDR1 LNHDA and CDR2 SQIVND (reference sequence). CDR3 amino acids: CASSMGVQFF. CDR3 nucleotide sequence: TGTGCCAGTAGTATGGGAGTGCAGTTCTTC.

The chain combines TRBV7-3 with TRBJ2-1, with TRBD2 identical over 11 bases. Trimming took 6 bases from V and 6 from J; bases not matched to a gene: 7. This CDR3 is 15 amino acids long. Germline assignment: CDR1 SGHTA and CDR2 FQGTGA. The CDR3 nucleotides are TGTGCCAGCAGTTTAGCGGGAGGGCCTGTCAATGAGCAGTTCTTC. It yields the protein CASSLAGGPVNEQFF.

The chain recombines TRBV14 with TRBJ2-5; 8 nucleotides match TRBD1. The CDR3 loop spans 16 amino acids. Germline values: CDR1 SGHDN, CDR2 FVKESK. Germline trimming cut 0 bases from V and 4 bases from J; bases unmatched to any gene: 7. In nucleotides, the CDR3 is TGTGCCAGCAGCCAAGAGCACAGGGGGAAGTCAGAGACCCAGTACTTC. This translates into CASSQEHRGKSETQYF. The full variable domain, its missing parts supplied by reference TRBV14 and TRBJ2-5, is EAGVTQFPSHSVIEKGQTVTLRCDPISGHDNLYWYRRVMGKEIKFLLHFVKESKQDESGMPNNRFLAERTGGTYSTLKVQPAELEDSGVYFCASSQEHRGKSETQYFGPGTRLLVL.

This chain connects TRBV27 to TRBJ2-3; 10 nucleotides align to TRBD2. This CDR3 has 15 residues. The germline V gene encodes CDR1 MNHEY and CDR2 SMNVEV (reference sequence). V was pared by 5 bases and J by 2 bases, with 4 bases of the junction left unmatched. The CDR3 here is CASSGLAEITDTQYF. CDR3 nucleotides: TGTGCCAGCAGTGGACTAGCGGAAATCACAGATACGCAGTATTTT.

This clone was recorded many times. This chain joins TRBV9 and TRBJ1-4, with a weak D call TRBD1 (5 bases). Trimming took 0 bases from V and 3 from J, leaving 6 bases between them. Germline V gene data show CDR1 as SGDLS and CDR2 as YYNGEE. The CDR3 sequence is 14 residues long. This chain's CDR3 is CASSVEQANEKLFF. CDR3 in DNA: TGTGCCAGCAGCGTAGAACAGGCTAATGAAAAACTGTTTTTT.